The subject of this entry is one TCR beta chain. Germline V gene lookup returns CDR1 MNHEY and CDR2 SVGEGT. The V and J ends lost 2 bases and 2 bases respectively, with 6 bases between them. The CDR3 totals 13 residues. The sample is drawn from a study of control samples from healthy donors and cancer patients. Generated by immunoSEQ multiplex PCR, the TCRdb table keeps only in-frame clones and is missing some. This table has around 95,000 clones, roughly 87% appearing once. The specimen was blood. The chain employs TRBV6-2 or TRBV6-3 and TRBJ1-2, with D perhaps TRBD1 (5 bases). The receptor was derived from a woman aged 45-65 years in good health. CDR3: CASSYRDNYGYTF. CDR3 nucleotide sequence: TGTGCCAGCAGTTACCGGGACAACTATGGCTACACCTTC.